This T cell receptor (beta chain) was identified in a study of tumor and adjacent non-tumor tissue in lung cancer. Study as a whole: Aged about 31 to 80 years, patients included about 11 men and about 5 women with stage I to III disease.

The library came from three nested PCR rounds adapted from ARM-PCR protocols. TCRdb re-called the multiplex PCR reads through MiXCR, storing one row per CDR3 protein. The table records 90,000 to 110,000 distinct CDR3 sequences, roughly 77% of them present only once. To note about this clonotype: Its specificity is unknown.

The germline V gene has CDR1 MNHEY and CDR2 SVGAGI. The CDR3 is 13 residues long. V lost 6 bases, J lost 8 bases, and 15 bases lay in between. The template was RNA from unsorted bulk tissue. Chemotherapy-naive patients with new lung cancer underwent thoracic surgery in China, August–late 2014. Study-wide findings and caveats: Tumor tissue had significantly higher TCR diversity than normal lung. Tumor repertoires had a smaller top 100 clone share than normal lung.

The chain couples TRBV6-5 to TRBJ2-3; unclear D gene. The receptor comes from a woman aged 60-70 years with non-small cell lung cancer. The sequencing sample was made of lung tumor tissue. CDR3 amino acids: CASSELNRGTQYF. DNA of the CDR3: TGTGCCAGCAGCGAATTAAACAGAGGTACGCAGTATTTT.